This T cell receptor (beta chain) was captured by sequencing in a study of technical replicates of blood from a handful of donors. Sequencing was performed with immunoSEQ multiplex PCR; in TCRdb, only in-frame clones are kept and a portion is missing. The sample records about 56,000 clones, over 85% being singletons. From germline, CDR1 is SGDLS and CDR2 YYNGEE. Trimming shortened V by 4 bases and J by 2 bases, and 18 bases separated the two germline ends. The CDR3 is made up of 16 amino acids. The sequenced sample consisted of PBMCs. The chain combines TRBV9 with TRBJ2-5, with a weak D call TRBD2 (5 bases). The sequence derives from a human donor in good health. Some clones in this sample may be carry-over from other donors' samples. CDR3 region: CASSTPVSGEQETQYF. The CDR3 DNA is TGTGCCAGCAGCACACCGGTGAGCGGAGAGCAAGAGACCCAGTACTTC.